This T cell receptor beta chain was documented in a study of T cells in Graves' hyperthyroidism and ophthalmopathy. Amplification targeted TCR beta CDR3 regions from RNA transcripts. Carried out on the TCR CDR3, a first-round RT-PCR used the HTBI primer set. TCRdb re-derived calls from the multiplex PCR reads in MiXCR, one entry per CDR3 protein. The sample shows over 700,000 distinct CDR3 sequences, roughly a third of them seen only once. CDR3 length: 14 residues. V dropped 4 bases and J dropped 5 bases, with 14 bases sitting between them. Germline V lookup: CDR1 PRHDT, CDR2 FYEKMQ (reference sequence). The sample holds many counts of this clonotype. Antigen specificity is unknown. Overall study findings and caveats: Progression to ophthalmopathy was predicted a median of roughly seven months early.

About 10 ml fresh peripheral blood yielded the PBMCs. The receptor's source is a woman in her thirties or forties with Graves' hyperthyroidism. This rearrangement joins TRBV13 to TRBJ1-1; D call uncertain. Specimen: blood. CDR3 protein: CASSSGYRGTEAFF. The CDR3 DNA reads as TGTGCCAGCAGCTCCGGTTACAGAGGGACTGAAGCTTTCTTT.